What follows are 12 T cell receptor beta chains derived from one specimen sequenced in a study of blood T cell repertoires in COVID-19. Using immunoSEQ multiplex PCR, the repertoire was profiled, and TCRdb retains in-frame clones only, with some absent. Here the sample spans tens of thousands of clones, approximately 83% being singletons. Sequenced sample: peripheral blood. The receptors here all came from a man aged 45-65 years with acute or convalescent COVID-19.

This clone was found a few times. The chain couples TRBV12-3 or TRBV12-4 to TRBJ1-1; D perhaps matches TRBD1 (5 bases). V lost 4 bases and J 5 bases, leaving 11 bases between the germline ends. The length of the CDR3 is 13 residues. In nucleotides, the CDR3 is TGTGCCAGCAGTTGGCAGGGCGGAACTGAAGCTTTCTTT. As protein: CASSWQGGTEAFF.

The count of this clone is one. The chain uses TRBV14 and TRBJ2-5; D is undetermined. CDR3 size: 18 residues. Germline CDR1 and CDR2: SGHDN and FVKESK. Trimming stripped 4 bases from V and 5 bases from J, with 26 bases between. Here the CDR3 reads CASSLIPMVRLRTETQYF. CDR3 nucleotide sequence: TGTGCCAGCAGCCTTATTCCTATGGTGAGGCTTCGTACGGAGACCCAGTACTTC.

This chain uses TRBV7-3 with TRBJ2-3; 9 bases align to TRBD2. The germline V gene encodes CDR1 SGHTA and CDR2 FQGTGA. V shed 5 bases and J 6 bases; nucleotides not matched to a gene: 18. This CDR3 is 18 amino acids long. The CDR3 spells CASSLLGLAGSLGDTQYF. CDR3 nucleotide sequence: TGTGCCAGCAGCCTGTTGGGCCTAGCGGGGAGCCTAGGGGATACGCAGTATTTT.

This clone was found a few times. The J gene is TRBJ1-1, the V gene TRBV10-3; 8 nucleotides agree with TRBD1. V lost 6 bases, J lost 3 bases, and 3 bases stayed unmatched. Germline loops: CDR1 ENHRY, CDR2 SYGVKD. The CDR3 covers 13 residues. The CDR3 loop reads CAISQQGDTEAFF. CDR3 DNA: TGTGCCATCAGCCAACAGGGGGACACTGAAGCTTTCTTT.

CDR3 DNA: TGTGCCAGCACCCAAGGCGGGACAGGGTCTATGCCCCAGCATTTT. Its translation: CASTQGGTGSMPQHF. The V gene is TRBV28, the J gene TRBJ1-5; 9 bases are shared with TRBD1. This CDR3 is built from 15 residues. CDR1 is MDHEN and CDR2 is SYDVKM in the germline V gene. Losses at the gene ends were 7 bases for V and 9 bases for J; bases not matched to a gene: 13.

The gene calls are TRBV6-5 and TRBJ1-6; D gene ambiguous. The CDR3 has 13 residues. Germline V lookup: CDR1 MNHEY, CDR2 SVGAGI. The V gene lost 8 bases and the J gene lost 12 bases, with 17 bases spanning the gap. CDR3 region: CASQVKRPGPLHF. The CDR3 DNA reads TGTGCCAGCCAGGTGAAAAGACCCGGACCCCTCCACTTT.

J is TRBJ1-2 and V is TRBV19; 7 nucleotides align to TRBD1. The CDR3 extends over 13 amino acids. The V segment lost 4 bases and the J segment 6 bases; nucleotides outside the gene matches: 5. Germline V gene lookup returns CDR1 LNHDA and CDR2 SQIVND (reference sequence). CDR3 loop: CASSTGTVNGYTF. The CDR3 DNA follows: TGTGCCAGTAGTACAGGGACAGTAAATGGCTACACCTTC.

The chain recombines TRBV6-2 or TRBV6-3 with TRBJ1-1; tentatively, D is TRBD1 (6 bases). The CDR3 is 14 residues long. V lost 5 bases, J lost 2 bases, and 12 bases lay in between. Looked up from germline, CDR1 is MNHEY and CDR2 is SVGEGT. In DNA, the CDR3 is TGTGCCAGCAGTCAAGGGGGTTTCAACACTGAAGCTTTCTTT. Protein product: CASSQGGFNTEAFF.

V usage is TRBV11-1 and J usage is TRBJ2-5; D is possibly TRBD2 (5 bases). From germline, CDR1 is SGHAT and CDR2 FQDESV (reference sequence). Trimming cost V 4 bases and J 2 bases, with 11 bases left between them. The CDR3 has 14 amino acids. The CDR3 DNA reads as TGTGCCAGCAGCTACGGGGAAATTCAAGAGACCCAGTACTTC. It yields the protein CASSYGEIQETQYF.

This chain joins TRBV11-2 and TRBJ2-7; maybe TRBD1 (7 bases). Germline V gives CDR1 SGHAT, CDR2 FQNNGV. V was pared by 0 bases and J by 6 bases, with 9 bases between. The CDR3 has 13 amino acids. The CDR3 DNA reads as TGTGCCAGCAGCTTAGAGGAGGGGGCCGAGCAGTACTTC. As protein: CASSLEEGAEQYF.

This clone was observed once. Distinct nucleotide sequences in the sample also encode this CDR3. The V gene is TRBV28, the J gene TRBJ1-2; D remains ambiguous. Trimming took off 3 bases at V and 4 bases at J, with 6 bases between the two ends. The CDR3 consists of 12 residues. The V gene's germline CDR1 is MDHEN and CDR2 SYDVKM. The CDR3 is CASSFGGYGYTF. CDR3 bases: TGTGCCAGCAGTTTCGGCGGCTATGGCTACACCTTC.

This clone occurred a few times. The V gene is TRBV19, the J gene TRBJ1-2, with 10 bases identical to TRBD1. J lost 2 bases, V lost 6 bases, and 21 bases had no gene match. Germline-derived CDR1 and CDR2 are LNHDA and SQIVND (reference sequence). CDR3 length: 20 amino acids. CDR3 in DNA: TGTGCCAGTAGGAAGACTGCCTCGGACAGGGGGTCAGAGAGGAACTATGGCTACACCTTC. Translating gives CASRKTASDRGSERNYGYTF. Full variable domain (outside the CDR3, taken from reference TRBV19 and TRBJ1-2): DGGITQSPKYLFRKEGQNVTLSCEQNLNHDAMYWYRQDPGQGLRLIYYSQIVNDFQKGDIAEGYSVSREKKESFPLTVTSAQKNPTAFYLCASRKTASDRGSERNYGYTFGSGTRLTVV.